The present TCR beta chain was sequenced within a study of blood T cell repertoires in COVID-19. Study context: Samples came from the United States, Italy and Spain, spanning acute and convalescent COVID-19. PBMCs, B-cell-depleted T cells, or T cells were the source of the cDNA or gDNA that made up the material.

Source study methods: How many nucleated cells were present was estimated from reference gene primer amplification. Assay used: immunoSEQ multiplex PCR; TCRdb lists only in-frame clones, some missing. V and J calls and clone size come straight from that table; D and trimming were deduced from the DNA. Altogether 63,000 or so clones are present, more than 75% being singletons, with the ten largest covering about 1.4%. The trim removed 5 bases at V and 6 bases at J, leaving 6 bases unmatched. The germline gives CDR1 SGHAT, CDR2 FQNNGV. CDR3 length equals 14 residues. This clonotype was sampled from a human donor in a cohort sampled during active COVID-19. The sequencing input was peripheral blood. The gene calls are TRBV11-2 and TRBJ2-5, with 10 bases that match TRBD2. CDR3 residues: CASSVMGLAKTQYF. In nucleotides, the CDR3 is TGTGCCAGCAGCGTAATGGGACTAGCGAAGACCCAGTACTTC. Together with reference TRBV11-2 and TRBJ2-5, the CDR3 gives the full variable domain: EAGVAQSPRYKIIEKRQSVAFWCNPISGHATLYWYQQILGQGPKLLIQFQNNGVVDDSQLPKDRFSAERLKGVDSTLKIQPAKLEDSAVYLCASSVMGLAKTQYFGPGTRLLVL.